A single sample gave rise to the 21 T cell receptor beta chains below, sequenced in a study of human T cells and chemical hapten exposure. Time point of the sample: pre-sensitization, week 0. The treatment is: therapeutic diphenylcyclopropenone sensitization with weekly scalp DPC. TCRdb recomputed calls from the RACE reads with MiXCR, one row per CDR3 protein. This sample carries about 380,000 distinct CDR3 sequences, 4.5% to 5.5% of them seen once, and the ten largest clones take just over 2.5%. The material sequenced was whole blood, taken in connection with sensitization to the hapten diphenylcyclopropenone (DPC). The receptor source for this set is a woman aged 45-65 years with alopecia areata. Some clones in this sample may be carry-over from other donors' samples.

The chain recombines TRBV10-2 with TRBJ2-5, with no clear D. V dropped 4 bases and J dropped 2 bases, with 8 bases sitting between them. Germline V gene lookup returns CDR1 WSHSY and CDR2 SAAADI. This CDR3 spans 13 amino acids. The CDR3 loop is CASSGLPQETQYF. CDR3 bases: TGCGCCAGCAGTGGTCTTCCACAAGAGACCCAGTACTTC.

The CDR3 reads CASARSVWYGYTF. DNA of the CDR3: TGTGCTAGTGCCCGTTCGGTTTGGTATGGCTACACCTTC. The rearrangement joins TRBV12-5 to TRBJ1-2; no clear D. The CDR3 has 13 residues. The V and J ends lost 7 bases and 5 bases respectively, with 14 bases between them. Germline loops: CDR1 LGHNT, CDR2 FRNRAP.

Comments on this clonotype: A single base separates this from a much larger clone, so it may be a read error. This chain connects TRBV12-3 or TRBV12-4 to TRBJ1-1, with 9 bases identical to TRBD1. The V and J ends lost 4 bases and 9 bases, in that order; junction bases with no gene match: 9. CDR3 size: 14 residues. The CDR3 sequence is CASSYRTGATQAFF. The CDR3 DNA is TGTGCCAGCAGTTACCGGACAGGGGCGACCCAAGCTTTCTTT.

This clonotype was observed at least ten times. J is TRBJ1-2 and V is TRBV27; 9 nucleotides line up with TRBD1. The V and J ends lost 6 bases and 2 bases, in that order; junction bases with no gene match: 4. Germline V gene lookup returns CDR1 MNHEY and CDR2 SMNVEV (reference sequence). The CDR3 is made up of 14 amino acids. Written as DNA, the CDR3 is TGTGCCAGCAGCTGGGACAGGGAAAACTATGGCTACACCTTC. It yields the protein CASSWDRENYGYTF.

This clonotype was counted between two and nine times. The CDR3 DNA sequence: TGTGCCAGCAGCCCCAGGGGAGTTCCCTACGAGCAGTACTTC. Protein sequence: CASSPRGVPYEQYF. This rearrangement joins TRBV21-1 to TRBJ2-7; TRBD1 is taken as the D call from the table, unchecked against the DNA. TRBV21-1 represents a pseudogene. The CDR3 has 14 residues.

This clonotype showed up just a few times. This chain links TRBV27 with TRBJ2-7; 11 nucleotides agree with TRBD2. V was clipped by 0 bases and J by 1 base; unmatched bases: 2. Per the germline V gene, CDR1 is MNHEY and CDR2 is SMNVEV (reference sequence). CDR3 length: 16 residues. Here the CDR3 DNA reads TGTGCCAGCAGTTTATCTACTAGCGGGGGTTCCTACGAGCAGTACTTC. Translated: CASSLSTSGGSYEQYF.

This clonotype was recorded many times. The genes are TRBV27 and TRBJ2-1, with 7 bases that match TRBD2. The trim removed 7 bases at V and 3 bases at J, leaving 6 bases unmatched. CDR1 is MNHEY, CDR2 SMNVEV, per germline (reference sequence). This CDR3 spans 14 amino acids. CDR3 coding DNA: TGTGCCAGCACTTACGGGGGGATCTACAATGAGCAGTTCTTC. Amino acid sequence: CASTYGGIYNEQFF.

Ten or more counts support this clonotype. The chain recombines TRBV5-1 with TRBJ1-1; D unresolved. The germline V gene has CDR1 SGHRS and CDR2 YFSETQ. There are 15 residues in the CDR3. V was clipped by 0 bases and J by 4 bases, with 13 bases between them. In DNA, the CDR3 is TGCGCCAGCAGCTTGGACAGCCCCGGAGGCACTGAAGCTTTCTTT. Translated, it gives CASSLDSPGGTEAFF.

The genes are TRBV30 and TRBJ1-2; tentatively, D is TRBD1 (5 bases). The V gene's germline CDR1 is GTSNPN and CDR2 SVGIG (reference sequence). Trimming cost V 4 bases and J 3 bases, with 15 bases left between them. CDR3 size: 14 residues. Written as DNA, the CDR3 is TGTGCCTGGATGTACACCGGGGACTACTATGGCTACACCTTC. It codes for CAWMYTGDYYGYTF.

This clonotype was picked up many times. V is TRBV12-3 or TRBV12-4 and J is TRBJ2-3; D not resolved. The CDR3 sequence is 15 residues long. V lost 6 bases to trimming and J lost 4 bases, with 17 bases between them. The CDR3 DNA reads TGTGCCAGCAGCCCCTGGGGTATAGTGGCAGATACGCAGTATTTT. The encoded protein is CASSPWGIVADTQYF.

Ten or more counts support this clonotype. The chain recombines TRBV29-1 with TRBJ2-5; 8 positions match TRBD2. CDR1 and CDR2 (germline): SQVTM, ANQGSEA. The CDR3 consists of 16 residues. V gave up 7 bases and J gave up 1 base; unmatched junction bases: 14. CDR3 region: CSAKEMAGGPQETQYF. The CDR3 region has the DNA TGCAGCGCAAAAGAGATGGCGGGGGGACCCCAAGAGACCCAGTACTTC.

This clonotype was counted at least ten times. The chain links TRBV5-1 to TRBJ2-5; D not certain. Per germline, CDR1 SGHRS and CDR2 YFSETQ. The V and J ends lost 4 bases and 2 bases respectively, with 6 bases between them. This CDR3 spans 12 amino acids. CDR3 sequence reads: CASSIDQETQYF. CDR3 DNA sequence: TGCGCCAGCAGCATCGATCAAGAGACCCAGTACTTC.

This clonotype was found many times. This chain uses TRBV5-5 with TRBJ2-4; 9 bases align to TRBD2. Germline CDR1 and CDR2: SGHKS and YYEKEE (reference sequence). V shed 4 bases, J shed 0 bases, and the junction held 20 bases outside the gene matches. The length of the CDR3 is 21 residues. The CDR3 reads CASSLETAGTSILLAKNIQYF. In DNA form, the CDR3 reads TGTGCCAGCAGCCTGGAAACAGCCGGGACTAGCATTTTACTAGCCAAAAACATTCAGTACTTC.

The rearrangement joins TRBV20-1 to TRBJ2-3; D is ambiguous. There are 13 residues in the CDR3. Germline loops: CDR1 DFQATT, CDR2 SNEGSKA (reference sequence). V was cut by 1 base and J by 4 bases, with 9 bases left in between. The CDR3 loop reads CSARGPNSDTQYF. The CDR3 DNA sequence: TGCAGTGCTAGAGGTCCAAACTCAGATACGCAGTATTTT.

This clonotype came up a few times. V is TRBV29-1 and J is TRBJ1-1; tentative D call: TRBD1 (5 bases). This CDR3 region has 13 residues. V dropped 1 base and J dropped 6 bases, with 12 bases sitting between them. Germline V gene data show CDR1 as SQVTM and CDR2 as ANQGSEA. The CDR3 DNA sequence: TGCAGCGTTGAAGGAACCAGGGCTGCTGAAGCTTTCTTT. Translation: CSVEGTRAAEAFF.

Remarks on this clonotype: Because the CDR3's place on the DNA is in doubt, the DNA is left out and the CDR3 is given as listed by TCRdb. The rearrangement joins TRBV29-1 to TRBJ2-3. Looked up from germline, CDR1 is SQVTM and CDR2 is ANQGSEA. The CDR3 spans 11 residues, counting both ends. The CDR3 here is CSVAPADTQYF.

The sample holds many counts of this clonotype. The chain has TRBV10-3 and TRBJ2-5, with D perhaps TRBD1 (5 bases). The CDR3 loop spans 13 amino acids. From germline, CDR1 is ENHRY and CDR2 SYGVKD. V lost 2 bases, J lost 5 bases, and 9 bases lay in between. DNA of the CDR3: TGTGCCATCAGTGAGAAGGGGTATGAGACCCAGTACTTC. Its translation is CAISEKGYETQYF.

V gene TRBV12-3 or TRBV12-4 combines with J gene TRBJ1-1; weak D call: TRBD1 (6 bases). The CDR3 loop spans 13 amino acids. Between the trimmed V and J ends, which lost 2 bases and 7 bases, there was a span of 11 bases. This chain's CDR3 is CASSLIGGGEAFF. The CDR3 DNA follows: TGTGCCAGCAGTTTAATCGGGGGCGGTGAAGCTTTCTTT.

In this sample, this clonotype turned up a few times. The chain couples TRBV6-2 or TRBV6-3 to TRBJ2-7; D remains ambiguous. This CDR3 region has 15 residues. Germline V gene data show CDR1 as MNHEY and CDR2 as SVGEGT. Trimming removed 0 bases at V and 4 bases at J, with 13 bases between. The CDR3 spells CASSYSRAVGYEQYF. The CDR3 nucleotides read TGTGCCAGCAGTTACTCGCGCGCGGTAGGTTACGAGCAGTACTTC.

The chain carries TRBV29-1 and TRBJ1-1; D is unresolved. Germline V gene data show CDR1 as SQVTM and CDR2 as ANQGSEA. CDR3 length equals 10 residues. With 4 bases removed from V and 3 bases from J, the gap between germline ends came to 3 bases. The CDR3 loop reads CSVAYTEAFF. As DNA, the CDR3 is TGCAGCGTTGCCTACACTGAAGCTTTCTTT.

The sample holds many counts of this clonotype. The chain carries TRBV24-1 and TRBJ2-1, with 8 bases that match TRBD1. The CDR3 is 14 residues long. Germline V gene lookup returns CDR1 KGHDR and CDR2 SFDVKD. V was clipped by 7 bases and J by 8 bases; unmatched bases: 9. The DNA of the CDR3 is TGTGCCACCAGATCAACAGGGGGGTACGATGAGCAGTTCTTC. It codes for CATRSTGGYDEQFF.